This TCR beta chain was retrieved from a study of human T cells and chemical hapten exposure. Study details: TCR yields per sample varied mostly from small pooled library volume differences.

At least ten counts were recorded for this clonotype. Its antigen remains unknown. Unfractionated whole blood was the source of the extracted total RNA. Overall study results and limits: With DPC sensitization, TCRs exceeding 1 in 1000 frequency showed no change.

The CDR3 totals 11 residues. Germline-derived CDR1 and CDR2 are SGHRS and YFSETQ. The germline V and J ends were trimmed by 6 bases and 7 bases, with 8 bases remaining between them. Each CDR3 protein gets one entry after TCRdb re-called the 5' RACE reads with MiXCR. The data show about 81,000 distinct CDR3 sequences, 7% to 8% seen once. The receptor was isolated from a male donor in good health. The chain has TRBV5-1 and TRBJ2-1; perhaps TRBD2 as D (6 bases). The CDR3 region has the DNA TGCGCCAGCATCGGGAGAAATGAGCAGTTCTTC. Translating it yields CASIGRNEQFF.